This TCR beta chain was observed in a study of cytomegalovirus exposure and HLA in healthy donors. Study results and caveats: Accurate predictions that matched the HLA-A and HLA-B alleles of most subjects were reportedly made from TCR beta sequences. In a later analysis, compared with equally common non-associated chains, HLA-associated beta chains were more expanded. A later analysis linked around 17,000 TCR beta sequences to HLA alleles at 0.05 false discovery rate. Per a prior analysis, the majority of TCR beta V segments were productive roughly 90% or roughly 30% of the time.

PCR primers comprised 60 Vbeta and 13 Jbeta primers. Produced via immunoSEQ multiplex PCR; TCRdb's table is partial and in-frame only. The repertoire holds 250,000 to 350,000 clones, with roughly 89% as singletons. Note on this clone: Its antigen remains unknown.

This CDR3 contains 16 residues. Per the germline V gene, CDR1 is LGHNA and CDR2 is YNFKEQ. The V gene lost 1 base and the J gene lost 5 bases, with 15 bases spanning the gap. The sample consisted of PBMCs. This chain joins TRBV4-2 and TRBJ2-1; a weak D match, TRBD2 (7 bases). This TCR derives from a man in his forties in good health and CMV-seropositive. The CDR3 region is CASSQVSGGANNEQFF. CDR3 coding DNA: TGTGCCAGCAGCCAAGTATCGGGGGGCGCGAACAATGAGCAGTTCTTC.